What follows is one T cell receptor (beta chain) and its context. Its cognate antigen has yet to be identified. Base qualities are missing; no much larger clone stands one base away. The CDR3 regions of human TCRbeta chains were analyzed by immunosequencing. The study's own analysis went as follows. Repertoire TCRs were matched against a reference library of SARS-CoV-2-specific TCRs generated with the MIRA antigen-specificity platform. Breadth was defined as the fraction of unique TCRs that were SARS-CoV-2-associated. Depth was defined as the fraction of total T cells that were SARS-CoV-2-associated. Using the MIRA data, each spike-specific TCR was assigned both to the spike region to which the TCR was reactive and to a CD4 or CD8 class. Log10-transformed breadth and depth values were compared by one-way ANOVA with Sidak's multiple comparisons tests. TCRdb stores this immuneACCESS table with in-frame sequences only. Part of the clones is absent; in the studies checked, under half of the shortfall reflects unresolved V genes, and no reason is known for the rest. V and J calls and clone size follow that table, whereas D and trimming were derived from the DNA. This sample holds fewer than 150,000 clones; around 94% were observed only once. The ten largest account for 9% to 9.5% of the sample.

The time point label here, explained by the study, means: about 28 days (+/-7) after the second vaccine dose. AZD1222 recipients whose second dose came at about 4 weeks and those whose second dose came at about 12 weeks were combined into one group, since spike-specific TCR depth and breadth did not differ between the two schedules. Samples from vaccinated people were obtained from the UK trials COV001 and COV002, which included a single-blind randomized controlled phase 2/3 trial of AZD1222 (ChAdOx1 nCoV-19) in healthy adults. For TCRbeta chain sequencing, PBMC samples from trial participants were taken at day 0 and at day 28 after the second dose. Via the germline V gene, CDR1 is ENHRY and CDR2 SYGVKD. Reading from cysteine to phenylalanine, the CDR3 counts 16 amino acids. The entry retains the CDR3 DNA only, 48 bases that are in frame from base 1. V lost 5 bases and J lost 4 bases, and the count of bases not matched to a germline gene is 3.

These data come from a study of T cell responses to AZD1222 COVID-19 vaccine (dated by TCRdb to the early 2020s). With regard to the full study: A total of 233 trial participants underwent TCR sequencing, of whom about 200 had received two doses of AZD1222 and 26 had received two doses of the MenACWY control vaccine. Trial participants were enrolled into age subgroups of 18-55, 56-69 and 70-plus years, which contained around 150, 29 and 61 TCR-sequenced participants, respectively. The investigation overall reported the following: Reportedly, close to half of the unique spike-specific TCRs recognized epitopes lying outside the regions that are mutated in the B.1.351 and B.1.1.7 variants. Because no day 14 peak-response samples were available, repertoires were characterized only after the peak T cell response. Spike-specific TCR breadth and depth rose significantly after two AZD1222 doses compared with day 0 and with MenACWY recipients. Vaccine-associated CD4 TCRs spanned the whole spike protein, with dominant responses in regions 160-218 and 743-854. Conclusions about previously exposed vaccinees are limited, since just five to seven AZD1222 recipients were seropositive for SARS-CoV-2 at baseline. In the small 56-69-year group, the increase in depth fell short of significance, most likely because of low power. Most participants were white British and females outnumbered males, and the authors suggested that clonal diversity may have been underestimated.

The TCR sequence derives from an adult who received the AZD1222 COVID-19 vaccine. The source was peripheral blood, collected 28 days after the second AZD1222 dose. The rearrangement joined TRBV10-3 to TRBJ2-2; 14 of the junction bases match TRBD2. For the CDR3, the sequence is CAISLGLAGGTGELFF. The base sequence is TGTGCCATCAGTCTTGGACTAGCGGGAGGCACCGGGGAGCTGTTTTTT.